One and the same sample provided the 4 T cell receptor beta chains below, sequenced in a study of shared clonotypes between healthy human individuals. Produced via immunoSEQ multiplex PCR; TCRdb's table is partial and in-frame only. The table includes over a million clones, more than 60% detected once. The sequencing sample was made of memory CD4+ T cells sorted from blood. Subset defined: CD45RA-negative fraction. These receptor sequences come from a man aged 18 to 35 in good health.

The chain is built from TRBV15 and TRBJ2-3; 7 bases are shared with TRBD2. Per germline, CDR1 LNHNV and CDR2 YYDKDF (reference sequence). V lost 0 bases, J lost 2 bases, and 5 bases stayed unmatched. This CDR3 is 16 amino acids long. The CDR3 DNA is TGTGCCACCAGCAGAGAGCGGGGGACGTACACAGATACGCAGTATTTT. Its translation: CATSRERGTYTDTQYF.

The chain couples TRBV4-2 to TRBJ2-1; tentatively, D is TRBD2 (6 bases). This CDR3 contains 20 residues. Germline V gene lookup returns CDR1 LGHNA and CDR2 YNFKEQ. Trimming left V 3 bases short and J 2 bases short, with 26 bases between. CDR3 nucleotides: TGTGCCAGCAGCCAGGAACATCCCCGCCGGGCGGGGCCAACCTACAATGAGCAGTTCTTC. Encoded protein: CASSQEHPRRAGPTYNEQFF.

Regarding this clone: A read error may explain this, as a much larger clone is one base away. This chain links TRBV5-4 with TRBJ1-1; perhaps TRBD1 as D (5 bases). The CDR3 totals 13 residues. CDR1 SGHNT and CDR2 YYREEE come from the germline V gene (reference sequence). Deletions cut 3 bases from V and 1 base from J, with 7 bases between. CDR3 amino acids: CASSSTENTEAFF. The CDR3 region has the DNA TGTGCCAGCAGCTCGACAGAGAACACTGAAGCTTTCTTT.

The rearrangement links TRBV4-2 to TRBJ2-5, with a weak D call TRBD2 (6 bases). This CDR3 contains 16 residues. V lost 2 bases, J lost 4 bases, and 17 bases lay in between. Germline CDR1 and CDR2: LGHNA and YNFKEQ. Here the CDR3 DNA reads TGTGCCAGCAGCCAACCCCCGACCGGGGGATCAGAGACCCAGTACTTC. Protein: CASSQPPTGGSETQYF.